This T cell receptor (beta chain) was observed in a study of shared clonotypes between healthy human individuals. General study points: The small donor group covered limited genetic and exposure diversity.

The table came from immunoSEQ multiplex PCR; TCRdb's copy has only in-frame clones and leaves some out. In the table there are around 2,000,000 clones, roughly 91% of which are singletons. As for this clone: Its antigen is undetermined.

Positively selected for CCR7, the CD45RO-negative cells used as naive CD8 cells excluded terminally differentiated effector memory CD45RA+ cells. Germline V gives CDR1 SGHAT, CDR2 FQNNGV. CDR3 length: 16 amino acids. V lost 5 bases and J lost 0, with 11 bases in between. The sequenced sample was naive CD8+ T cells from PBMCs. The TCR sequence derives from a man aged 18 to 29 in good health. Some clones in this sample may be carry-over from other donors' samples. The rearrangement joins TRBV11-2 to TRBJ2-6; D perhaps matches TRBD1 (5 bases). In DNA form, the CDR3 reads TGTGCCAGCAGCCCGGACACTCACTCTGGGGCCAACGTCCTGACTTTC. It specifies CASSPDTHSGANVLTF. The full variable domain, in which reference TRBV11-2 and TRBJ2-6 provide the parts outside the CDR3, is EAGVAQSPRYKIIEKRQSVAFWCNPISGHATLYWYQQILGQGPKLLIQFQNNGVVDDSQLPKDRFSAERLKGVDSTLKIQPAKLEDSAVYLCASSPDTHSGANVLTFGAGSRLTVL.